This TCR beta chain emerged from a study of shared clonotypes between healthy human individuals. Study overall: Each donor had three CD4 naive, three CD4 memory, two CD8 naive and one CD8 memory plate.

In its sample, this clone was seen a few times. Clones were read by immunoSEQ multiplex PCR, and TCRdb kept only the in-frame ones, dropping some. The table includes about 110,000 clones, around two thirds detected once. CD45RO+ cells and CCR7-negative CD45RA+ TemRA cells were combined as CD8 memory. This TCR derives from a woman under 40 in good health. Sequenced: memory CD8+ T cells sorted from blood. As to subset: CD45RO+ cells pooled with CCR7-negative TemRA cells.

The CDR3 nucleotides read TGTGCCAGCAGTGAGACAGAAGACTACAATGAGCAGTTCTTC. Amino acid sequence: CASSETEDYNEQFF. This rearrangement joins TRBV6-1 to TRBJ2-1, with D tentatively TRBD1 (5 bases). The CDR3 contains 14 residues. V shed 3 bases and J shed 3 bases, with 9 bases lying between them. The V gene's germline CDR1 is MNHNS and CDR2 SASEGT.